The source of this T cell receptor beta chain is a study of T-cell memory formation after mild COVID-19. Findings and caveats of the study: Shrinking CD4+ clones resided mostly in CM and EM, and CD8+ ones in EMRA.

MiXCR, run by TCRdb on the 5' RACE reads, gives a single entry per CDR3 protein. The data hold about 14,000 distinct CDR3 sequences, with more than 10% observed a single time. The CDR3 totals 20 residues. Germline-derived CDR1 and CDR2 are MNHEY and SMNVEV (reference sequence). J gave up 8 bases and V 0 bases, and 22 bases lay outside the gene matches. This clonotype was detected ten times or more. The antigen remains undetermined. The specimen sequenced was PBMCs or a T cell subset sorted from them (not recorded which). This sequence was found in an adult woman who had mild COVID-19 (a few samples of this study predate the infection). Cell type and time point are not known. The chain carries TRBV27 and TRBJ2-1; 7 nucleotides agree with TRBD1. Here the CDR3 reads CASSLSFTGLGQTGLYEQFF. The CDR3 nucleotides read TGTGCCAGCAGTTTATCGTTCACAGGCCTAGGACAGACAGGGCTCTATGAGCAGTTCTTC.